This note documents a single T cell receptor beta chain sequence. Its specificity is not known. Looked up from germline, CDR1 is SNHLY and CDR2 is FYNNEI. The ends lost 0 bases at V and 4 bases at J; junction bases unmatched: 9. This CDR3 is built from 17 residues. This sample was included in a study of cytomegalovirus exposure and HLA in healthy donors. Separate from the 666-subject first cohort, the roughly 120-subject validation cohort was the one that the donors belonged to. Points from the study as a whole: TCR beta chains numbering under 200 were designated cytomegalovirus-associated. Despite most TCR sequences being rare, some public TCRs occurred in many donors.

The method was immunoSEQ multiplex PCR; TCRdb's version includes in-frame clones alone and lacks a portion of them. The sample has about 160,000 clones, just under 85% seen once. The chain recombines TRBV2 with TRBJ1-5; the match to TRBD1 covers 7 bases. The sequence derives from a man aged 25 to 40 in good health and CMV-seropositive. Sequences were obtained from PBMCs. Here the CDR3 DNA reads TGTGCCAGCAGTGAAGCGCTTCAAGGGGGCGGGAATCAGCCCCAGCATTTT. Amino acids: CASSEALQGGGNQPQHF.